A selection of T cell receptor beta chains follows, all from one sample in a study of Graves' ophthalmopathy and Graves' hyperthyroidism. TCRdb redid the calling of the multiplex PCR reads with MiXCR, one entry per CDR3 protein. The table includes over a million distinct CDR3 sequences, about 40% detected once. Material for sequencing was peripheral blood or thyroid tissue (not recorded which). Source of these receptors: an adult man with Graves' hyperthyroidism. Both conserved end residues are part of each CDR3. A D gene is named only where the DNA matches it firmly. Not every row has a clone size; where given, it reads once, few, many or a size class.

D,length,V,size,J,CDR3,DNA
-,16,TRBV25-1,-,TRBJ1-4,CACSATPYREGEKLFF,TGTGCCTGCAGTGCCACCCCGTACAGGGAAGGCGAAAAACTGTTTTTT
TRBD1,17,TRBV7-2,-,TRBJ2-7,CASSPFPRGRLIYEQYF,TGTGCCAGCAGCCCCTTCCCCAGGGGGCGCTTAATCTACGAGCAGTACTTC
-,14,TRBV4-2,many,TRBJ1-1,CASSQQGPNTEAFF,TGTGCCAGCAGCCAACAGGGACCCAACACTGAAGCTTTCTTT
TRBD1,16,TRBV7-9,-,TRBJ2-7,CASSPRSGTGSYEQYF,TGTGCCAGCAGCCCGAGGTCCGGGACAGGGAGCTACGAGCAGTACTTC
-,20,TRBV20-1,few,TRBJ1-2,CSAPTADVFAEGTEFHGYTF,TGCAGTGCCCCTACAGCCGACGTATTCGCCGAAGGAACGGAATTTCATGGCTACACCTTC
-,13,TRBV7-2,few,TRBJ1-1,CASSHGSGPEAFF,TGTGCCAGCAGCCACGGGTCGGGCCCTGAAGCTTTCTTT
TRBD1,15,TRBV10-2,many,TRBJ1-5,CASRKGQGSNQPQHF,TGCGCCAGCAGAAAAGGACAGGGCTCCAATCAGCCCCAGCATTTT
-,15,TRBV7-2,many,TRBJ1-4,CASSPYRAWGEKLFF,TGTGCCAGCAGCCCGTACAGGGCCTGGGGTGAAAAACTGTTTTTT
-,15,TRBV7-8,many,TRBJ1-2,CASSPSLGTNYGYTF,TGTGCCAGCAGCCCCAGCTTGGGGACTAACTATGGCTACACCTTC
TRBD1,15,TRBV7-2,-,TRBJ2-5,CASKMGQTGQETQYF,TGTGCCAGCAAGATGGGACAGACCGGCCAAGAGACCCAGTACTTC
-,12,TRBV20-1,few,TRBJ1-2,CSVTNGDYGYTF,TGCAGTGTCACAAACGGGGACTATGGCTACACCTTC
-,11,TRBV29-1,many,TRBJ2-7,CSGARGYEQYF,TGCAGCGGAGCGAGGGGCTACGAGCAGTACTTC
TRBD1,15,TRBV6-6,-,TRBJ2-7,CASKPTGTGADEQYF,TGTGCCAGCAAACCCACCGGGACAGGGGCCGACGAGCAGTACTTC
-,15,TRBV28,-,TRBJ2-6,CASSLPRTGANVLTF,TGTGCCAGCAGTCTCCCGAGGACTGGGGCCAACGTCCTGACTTTC
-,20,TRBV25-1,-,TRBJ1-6,CASRREIRQSIHSYNSPLHF,TGTGCCAGCCGAAGGGAGATAAGGCAGAGCATCCACTCCTATAATTCACCCCTCCACTTT